Below are 17 T cell receptor beta chains sequenced from a single sample in a study of blood T cell repertoires in COVID-19. Method: immunoSEQ multiplex PCR; TCRdb's copy keeps in-frame clones and lacks some. Of approximately 170,000 clones listed, roughly four fifths are singletons. Source material: peripheral blood. The receptor source for this set is a woman in her 70s with COVID-19, enrolled during active disease.

The count of this clone is one. The chain carries TRBV5-1 and TRBJ1-1; D is uncertain. The CDR3 length is 14 residues. Trimming pared 2 bases from V and 4 bases from J, leaving 12 bases between. CDR1 is SGHRS and CDR2 is YFSETQ in the germline V gene. CDR3 residues: CASSFGREGTEAFF. The DNA for the CDR3 is TGCGCCAGCAGCTTTGGCCGGGAGGGCACTGAAGCTTTCTTT.

The V gene is TRBV5-1, the J gene TRBJ1-5, with 12 bases that match TRBD1. Germline loops: CDR1 SGHRS, CDR2 YFSETQ. V lost 4 bases to trimming and J lost 0 bases; unmatched junction nucleotides: 8. The CDR3 contains 18 residues. CDR3 protein: CASSPGQGAVYSNQPQHF. As DNA, the CDR3 is TGCGCCAGCAGCCCGGGACAGGGGGCGGTTTATAGCAATCAGCCCCAGCATTTT.

DNA for the CDR3: TGTGCCAGCAGTGAACTAACCCGCACAGATACGCAGTATTTT. This codes for CASSELTRTDTQYF. J is TRBJ2-3 and V is TRBV2; unclear D gene. This CDR3 is 14 amino acids long. Germline lookup yields CDR1 SNHLY and CDR2 FYNNEI. Trimming cost V 2 bases and J 1 base, with 7 bases left between them.

V and J are TRBV20-1 and TRBJ2-3; D perhaps matches TRBD2 (5 bases). This CDR3 contains 18 residues. The germline V and J ends were trimmed by 3 bases and 0 bases, with 22 bases remaining between them. Germline CDR1 reads DFQATT; CDR2 reads SNEGSKA (reference sequence). For the CDR3, the DNA is TGCAGTGCTAGTAACCCCGCCCAAGGGAGCGGAAGCACAGATACGCAGTATTTT. It is translated as CSASNPAQGSGSTDTQYF.

V gene TRBV5-1 combines with J gene TRBJ2-7; 9 nucleotides agree with TRBD2. Germline values: CDR1 SGHRS, CDR2 YFSETQ. The V segment lost 0 bases and the J segment 2 bases; nucleotides outside the gene matches: 6. CDR3 size: 16 residues. The CDR3 region has the DNA TGCGCCAGCAGCTTGGAGCGGCTAGCGGGGCCCTACGAGCAGTACTTC. It yields the protein CASSLERLAGPYEQYF. The full variable domain, rest sourced from reference TRBV5-1 and TRBJ2-7, is KAGVTQTPRYLIKTRGQQVTLSCSPISGHRSVSWYQQTPGQGLQFLFEYFSETQRNKGNFPGRFSGRQFSNSRSEMNVSTLELGDSALYLCASSLERLAGPYEQYFGPGTRLTVT.

This clone was observed a few times. The chain carries TRBV2 and TRBJ2-7, with 7 nucleotides matching TRBD2. CDR1 is SNHLY and CDR2 is FYNNEI in the germline V gene. The V gene end was trimmed by 11 bases and the J gene end by 0 bases; junction bases not matched to a gene: 4. The CDR3 extends over 12 amino acids. In DNA form, the CDR3 reads TGTGCCGGGGGGGACCACTCCTACGAGCAGTACTTC. This sequence encodes CAGGDHSYEQYF. The full variable domain, completed using reference TRBV2 and TRBJ2-7, is EPEVTQTPSHQVTQMGQEVILRCVPISNHLYFYWYRQILGQKVEFLVSFYNNEISEKSEIFDDQFSVERPDGSNFTLKIRSTKLEDSAMYFCAGGDHSYEQYFGPGTRLTVT.

This chain uses TRBV7-2 with TRBJ2-3; 13 bases map to TRBD2. J gave up 2 bases and V 7 bases, and 3 bases lay outside the gene matches. Per the germline V gene, CDR1 is SGHTA and CDR2 is FQGNSA. CDR3 length equals 15 residues. CDR3 sequence: CASTTSGRVTDTQYF. In DNA, the CDR3 is TGTGCCAGCACAACTAGCGGGAGGGTCACAGATACGCAGTATTTT.

In this sample, this clone turned up once. This sequence joins TRBV3-1 (or the pseudogene TRBV3-2) and TRBJ1-6, with a possible D match to TRBD1 (6 bases). The CDR3 totals 14 residues. Germline V gene sequence: CDR1 LGHDT, CDR2 YNNKEL (reference sequence). V lost 8 bases to trimming and J lost 6 bases, with 14 bases between them. The CDR3: CASAGGRRNSPLHF. In DNA, the CDR3 is TGTGCCAGCGCCGGGGGGCGACGTAATTCACCCCTCCACTTT.

This clone came up once. The V call is TRBV14, the J call TRBJ2-5, with a possible D match to TRBD1 (6 bases). Trimming took off 4 bases at V and 5 bases at J, with 14 bases between the two ends. The CDR3 runs 14 residues. Per the germline V gene, CDR1 is SGHDN and CDR2 is FVKESK. The CDR3 loop is CASSPLPGVETQYF. The CDR3 nucleotides read TGTGCCAGCAGCCCCTTACCAGGGGTTGAGACCCAGTACTTC.

This clone was counted once. The chain is built from TRBV19 and TRBJ2-1; perhaps TRBD2 as D (7 bases). Trimming took 9 bases from V and 6 from J, leaving 24 bases between them. The CDR3 length is 16 residues. The germline gives CDR1 LNHDA, CDR2 SQIVND (reference sequence). The CDR3 spells CASKSGGLVSVNEQFF. As DNA, the CDR3 is TGTGCCAGCAAGTCCGGGGGGCTAGTATCAGTCAATGAGCAGTTCTTC.

This clone was seen more than once but under ten times. The rearrangement joins TRBV27 to TRBJ2-1; 8 bases map to TRBD1. Germline loops: CDR1 MNHEY, CDR2 SMNVEV (reference sequence). CDR3 length: 15 amino acids. V gave up 4 bases and J gave up 4 bases; unmatched junction bases: 6. CDR3 amino acids: CASSSLGTGYNEQFF. Written as DNA, the CDR3 is TGTGCCAGCAGTTCCCTCGGGACAGGATACAATGAGCAGTTCTTC.

V gene TRBV19 combines with J gene TRBJ1-6; 10 bases match TRBD1. Germline V lookup: CDR1 LNHDA, CDR2 SQIVND (reference sequence). Unmatched junction bases numbered 12, after V lost 6 bases and J lost 7 bases. The CDR3 is 17 amino acids. The CDR3 bases are TGTGCCAGTAGGCGCCAGGGGACAGGGGTAGGAAATTCACCCCTCCACTTT. Its translation is CASRRQGTGVGNSPLHF.

The chain is built from TRBV6-2 or TRBV6-3 and TRBJ2-2; weak D call: TRBD2 (5 bases). The germline gives CDR1 MNHEY, CDR2 SVGEGT. This CDR3 contains 15 residues. V was pared by 6 bases and J by 7 bases, with 18 bases between. The CDR3 protein is CASSWPGSSIGELFF. CDR3 DNA: TGTGCCAGCAGCTGGCCGGGAAGCAGTATCGGGGAGCTGTTTTTT.

V is TRBV6-5 and J is TRBJ1-1; D gene uncertain. The CDR3 loop spans 16 amino acids. CDR1 MNHEY and CDR2 SVGAGI come from the germline V gene. The V end was cut by 4 bases, the J end by 3 bases, with 18 bases between. This CDR3 is CASSSPFGRGDTEAFF. The CDR3 coding sequence is TGTGCCAGCAGTTCCCCGTTCGGGCGGGGAGACACTGAAGCTTTCTTT.

The chain recombines TRBV27 with TRBJ2-2; weak D call: TRBD2 (7 bases). V was pared by 6 bases and J by 0 bases, with 17 bases between. This CDR3 spans 17 amino acids. CDR1 is MNHEY, CDR2 SMNVEV, per germline (reference sequence). This CDR3 is CASRKGGGQTNTGELFF. CDR3 nucleotide sequence: TGTGCCAGCAGAAAGGGGGGAGGGCAAACGAACACCGGGGAGCTGTTTTTT.

This sequence joins TRBV3-1 (or the pseudogene TRBV3-2) and TRBJ1-1; possibly TRBD1 for D (5 bases). This CDR3 is 16 amino acids long. Germline loops: CDR1 LGHDT, CDR2 YNNKEL (reference sequence). V shed 0 bases and J shed 4 bases, with 15 bases lying between them. CDR3 sequence reads: CASSQDLGGSGTEAFF. CDR3 coding DNA: TGTGCCAGCAGCCAAGATTTGGGGGGGTCGGGCACTGAAGCTTTCTTT.

V usage is TRBV2 and J usage is TRBJ1-4, with TRBD1 identical over 8 bases. Germline loops: CDR1 SNHLY, CDR2 FYNNEI. This CDR3 comprises 15 residues. J gave up 8 bases and V 5 bases, and 10 bases lay outside the gene matches. CDR3 sequence reads: CASSSDRGGQEKLFF. The CDR3 DNA sequence: TGTGCCAGCAGTTCTGACAGGGGAGGTCAAGAAAAACTGTTTTTT.